A single sample gave rise to the 20 T cell receptor beta chains below, sequenced in a study of blood T cell repertoires in COVID-19. This table comes from immunoSEQ multiplex PCR, and its TCRdb copy is limited to in-frame clones, with some not included. The sample lists around 430,000 clones, 88% occurring once. Sequences were obtained from peripheral blood. These receptors were obtained from a woman aged 50 to 60 with COVID-19, enrolled during active disease.

This clone was seen a few times. The V call is TRBV5-1, the J call TRBJ2-2, with D uncertain. The germline CDR1 and CDR2 sequences are SGHRS and YFSETQ. CDR3 length equals 13 residues. V lost 5 bases, J lost 4 bases, and 9 bases lay in between. CDR3 bases: TGCGCCAGCAGTTTCACATTCACCGGGGAGCTGTTTTTT. It codes for CASSFTFTGELFF.

The V and J genes are TRBV9 and TRBJ1-1, with D tentatively TRBD1 (6 bases). This CDR3 spans 15 amino acids. Deletions cut 1 base from V and 1 base from J, with 11 bases between. Germline CDR1 is SGDLS and CDR2 is YYNGEE. The CDR3 nucleotides read TGTGCCAGCAGCGTAAGCGGGACAACGAACACTGAAGCTTTCTTT. Its protein is CASSVSGTTNTEAFF.

This chain uses TRBV11-2 with TRBJ2-2, with a possible D match to TRBD1 (5 bases). The germline V gene has CDR1 SGHAT and CDR2 FQNNGV. This CDR3 contains 16 residues. With 5 bases removed from V and 6 bases from J, the gap between germline ends came to 19 bases. The CDR3 bases are TGTGCCAGCAGCCCCCCAACTCAGGGTTACGCCGGGGAGCTGTTTTTT. It translates to CASSPPTQGYAGELFF.

The V call is TRBV9, the J call TRBJ2-6, with TRBD1 matching 9 bases. The CDR3 runs to 18 residues. The germline V gene has CDR1 SGDLS and CDR2 YYNGEE. Trimming removed 3 bases from V and 1 base from J; junction bases left unmatched: 8. The CDR3 sequence: CASSGVTGGGSGANVLTF. The CDR3 DNA reads TGTGCCAGCAGCGGGGTTACAGGGGGCGGATCTGGGGCCAACGTCCTGACTTTC.

The V call is TRBV4-2, the J call TRBJ2-3; 10 bases line up with TRBD2. Germline V gene sequence: CDR1 LGHNA, CDR2 YNFKEQ. The junction had 9 bases not matched to a gene; V was cut back by 0 bases and J by 6 bases. The CDR3 covers 17 residues. The CDR3 loop is CASSQEGQLAGRDTQYF. In DNA, the CDR3 is TGTGCCAGCAGCCAAGAAGGGCAACTAGCGGGGAGGGATACGCAGTATTTT.

V and J are TRBV3-1 (or the pseudogene TRBV3-2) and TRBJ1-3; D gene uncertain. CDR1 is LGHDT, CDR2 YNNKEL, per germline (reference sequence). Trimming removed 1 base from V and 4 bases from J, with 14 bases in between. The CDR3 sequence is 16 residues long. DNA for the CDR3: TGTGCCAGCAGCCAAGGATTTTTAGAATACGGAAACACCATATATTTT. Residues: CASSQGFLEYGNTIYF.

The chain combines TRBV7-9 with TRBJ1-6; D is possibly TRBD1 (6 bases). This CDR3 is built from 14 residues. Per the germline V gene, CDR1 is SEHNR and CDR2 is FQNEAQ (reference sequence). V was clipped by 3 bases and J by 10 bases, with 13 bases between them. The CDR3 protein is CASSFPGEQSPLHF. CDR3 nucleotides: TGTGCCAGCAGCTTTCCAGGGGAGCAATCACCCCTCCACTTT.

This clone came up a few times. The gene calls are TRBV7-9 and TRBJ2-2, with D tentatively TRBD2 (5 bases). V was clipped by 7 bases and J by 1 base, with 19 bases between them. This CDR3 region has 17 residues. Germline lookup yields CDR1 SEHNR and CDR2 FQNEAQ (reference sequence). The CDR3 region is CASTPTLTLVNTGELFF. The DNA for the CDR3 is TGTGCCAGCACCCCCACTCTTACACTAGTGAACACCGGGGAGCTGTTTTTT.

This sequence joins TRBV21-1 and TRBJ1-2; the table assigns TRBD1, which was not confirmed against the DNA. TRBV21-1 is listed as a pseudogene. The length of the CDR3 is 14 residues. CDR3: CASSNQGAHYGYTF. Written as DNA, the CDR3 is TGTGCCAGCAGCAATCAGGGGGCACACTATGGCTACACCTTC.

The chain has TRBV9 and TRBJ2-6, with D possibly matching TRBD1 (6 bases). Germline assignment: CDR1 SGDLS and CDR2 YYNGEE. This CDR3 spans 12 amino acids. V was shortened by 4 bases and J by 9 bases, with 8 bases between the two germline ends. CDR3 sequence: CASSQDSNVLTF. CDR3 DNA: TGTGCCAGCAGCCAGGACAGCAACGTCCTGACTTTC.

V usage is TRBV19 and J usage is TRBJ2-2, with TRBD1 identical over 7 bases. This CDR3 contains 16 residues. V shed 4 bases and J 1 base; nucleotides not matched to a gene: 6. Germline CDR1 and CDR2: LNHDA and SQIVND (reference sequence). The CDR3 spells CASSTGGQMNTGELFF. The CDR3 DNA reads as TGTGCCAGTAGTACAGGGGGACAGATGAACACCGGGGAGCTGTTTTTT.

In DNA form, the CDR3 reads TGCGCCAGCAGTTCCTTCCCTAGCGGGGGGATCACAGATACGCAGTATTTT. It translates to CASSSFPSGGITDTQYF. The chain has TRBV5-1 and TRBJ2-3, with 11 nucleotides matching TRBD2. The CDR3 contains 17 residues. V lost 5 bases, J lost 2 bases, and 10 bases stayed unmatched. Looked up from germline, CDR1 is SGHRS and CDR2 is YFSETQ.

This clone was seen a few times. The chain couples TRBV7-6 to TRBJ2-1, with D perhaps matching TRBD1 (5 bases). This CDR3 spans 15 amino acids. The V end was cut by 2 bases, the J end by 6 bases, with 14 bases between. Germline V gene sequence: CDR1 SGHVS, CDR2 FNYEAQ. CDR3 sequence reads: CASSLRGSALNEQFF. The CDR3 region has the DNA TGTGCCAGCAGCTTAAGGGGATCGGCCCTCAATGAGCAGTTCTTC.

J is TRBJ2-1 and V is TRBV30, with D perhaps matching TRBD1 (5 bases). The CDR3 spans 13 residues. Trimming left V 1 base short and J 3 bases short, with 7 bases between. Germline V gives CDR1 GTSNPN, CDR2 SVGIG (reference sequence). CDR3 DNA sequence: TGTGCCTGGAGTGCCGACAGCTACAATGAGCAGTTCTTC. As protein: CAWSADSYNEQFF.

The chain employs TRBV7-2 and TRBJ2-7; TRBD2 matches 8 bases. The V and J ends lost 2 bases and 4 bases, in that order; junction bases with no gene match: 7. The CDR3 sequence is 15 residues long. Germline V gene data show CDR1 as SGHTA and CDR2 as FQGNSA. The CDR3 loop is CASSLMTSAKYEQYF. The DNA for the CDR3 is TGTGCCAGCAGCTTAATGACTAGCGCGAAATACGAGCAGTACTTC.

The V gene is TRBV9, the J gene TRBJ1-2; 11 bases agree with TRBD1. The J segment lost 5 bases and the V segment lost 4 bases, leaving 7 bases of the junction unmatched. This CDR3 is built from 15 residues. CDR1 is SGDLS, CDR2 YYNGEE, per germline. The DNA for the CDR3 is TGTGCCAGCAGCTTCGGACAGGGGGCAAGATATGGCTACACCTTC. It specifies CASSFGQGARYGYTF.

A note on this clone: The sample holds other DNA sequences that translate to the same CDR3. V usage is TRBV29-1 and J usage is TRBJ1-1, with 7 positions matching TRBD1. The ends lost 1 base at V and 1 base at J; junction bases unmatched: 0. The CDR3 length is 13 residues. Germline lookup yields CDR1 SQVTM and CDR2 ANQGSEA. The DNA of the CDR3 is TGCAGCGTTGAAGGACAGGGGAACACTGAAGCTTTCTTT. Encoded protein: CSVEGQGNTEAFF. Filled out from reference TRBV29-1 and TRBJ1-1, the complete variable domain reads SAVISQKPSRDICQRGTSLTIQCQVDSQVTMMFWYRQQPGQSLTLIATANQGSEATYESGFVIDKFPISRPNLTFSTLTVSNMSPEDSSIYLCSVEGQGNTEAFFGQGTRLTVV.

The chain is built from TRBV25-1 and TRBJ1-4; D unclear. Between the trimmed V and J ends, which lost 1 base and 3 bases, there was a span of 9 bases. The CDR3 is 15 residues long. Germline CDR1 reads MGHDK; CDR2 reads SYGVNS. This chain's CDR3 is CASSESRGANEKLFF. For the CDR3, the DNA is TGTGCCAGCAGTGAATCCCGGGGTGCTAATGAAAAACTGTTTTTT.

The chain is built from TRBV30 and TRBJ2-7; TRBD2 might be the D (7 bases). Germline V CDR1 and CDR2: GTSNPN, SVGIG (reference sequence). The CDR3 is 12 residues long. The V end was cut by 3 bases, the J end by 7 bases, with 13 bases between. CDR3 nucleotide sequence: TGTGCCTGGAGCGGGGGGCTGAGAGAGCAGTACTTC. Its protein is CAWSGGLREQYF.

The J gene is TRBJ1-6, the V gene TRBV27; 7 positions agree with TRBD1. Germline trimming cut 0 bases from V and 10 bases from J; bases unmatched to any gene: 6. Per the germline V gene, CDR1 is MNHEY and CDR2 is SMNVEV (reference sequence). This CDR3 is built from 15 residues. The CDR3 loop reads CASSLSTGLGSPLHF. In DNA form, the CDR3 reads TGTGCCAGCAGTTTATCGACAGGGTTGGGGTCACCCCTCCACTTT.